Listed below are T cell receptor beta chains from one sample, sequenced in a study of OX40 agonist ivuxolimab in advanced cancers. TCRdb's table, derived via immunoSEQ multiplex PCR, lists solely in-frame clones and lacks some. The table has 12,000 or so clones, approximately 83% seen once. The specimen was CD4+ or CD8+ T cells sorted from blood, collected in a trial of the OX40 agonist ivuxolimab. The origin of the receptors is an adult with an advanced solid tumor such as melanoma, head and neck, liver or kidney cancer. Each CDR3 is given with its conserved first and last residue. Fields, in order: J gene, clone size, V gene, D gene, CDR3 DNA, CDR3 protein. D genes are given only for firm matches. Clone size, where shown, is once, few, many, or a class for clones that have expanded.

TRBJ1-1,few,TRBV7-6,TRBD1,TGTGCCAGCAGCTTAGGAGGGACAGTAACTGAAGCTTTCTTT,CASSLGGTVTEAFF
TRBJ2-1,NA,TRBV27,NA,TGTGCCAGCAGGCTAGGGGCCCATGAGCAGTTCTTC,CASRLGAHEQFF
TRBJ1-2,NA,TRBV15,TRBD1,TGTGCCACCAGCGGACAGGACTATGGCTACACCTTC,CATSGQDYGYTF
TRBJ1-2,once,TRBV11-2,NA,TGTGCCAGCACTCCGCCCAGCTATGGCTACACCTTC,CASTPPSYGYTF
TRBJ1-2,NA,TRBV10-2,TRBD1,TGCGCCAGCAGCAAAATAAACGGACAGGGAGGCTATGGCTACACCTTC,CASSKINGQGGYGYTF
TRBJ1-1,NA,TRBV10-3,NA,TGTGCCATCAACTCTGGGGAAGAGGCTGAAGCTTTCTTT,CAINSGEEAEAFF
TRBJ1-3,once,TRBV4-1,NA,TGCGCCAGCAGCCAAGGCAGGGATGGAAACACCATATATTTT,CASSQGRDGNTIYF
TRBJ2-3,once,TRBV28,NA,TGTGCCAGCAGTTACAGGGTCAGTTTCACAGATACGCAGTATTTT,CASSYRVSFTDTQYF
TRBJ2-1,NA,TRBV19,TRBD2,TGTGCCAGTAGTATTGGGACTAGCGGGGTTGATGAGCAGTTCTTC,CASSIGTSGVDEQFF
TRBJ1-6,once,TRBV6-5,NA,TGTGCCAGCAGTTACTTCTCACCCCTCCACTTT,CASSYFSPLHF
TRBJ1-4,NA,TRBV9,NA,TGTGCCAGCAGCGCCAATCCCCGTGGGGGACCCAATGAAAAACTGTTTTTT,CASSANPRGGPNEKLFF
TRBJ2-5,NA,TRBV29-1,TRBD2,TGCAGCGTCGCCGCTCCCGGGCTAGCGGGGGGCCCTATCACCCTCCAAGAGACCCAGTACTTC,CSVAAPGLAGGPITLQETQYF
TRBJ2-3,NA,TRBV28,TRBD2,TGTGCCAGCAGTTTACAGCGGACTAGCGGGAGAGGTCGGGCAGATACGCAGTATTTT,CASSLQRTSGRGRADTQYF
TRBJ2-7,NA,TRBV19,TRBD2,TGTGCCAGTAGTACCCTCCAAGGGACTAGCGAGTTCGAGCAGTACTTC,CASSTLQGTSEFEQYF
TRBJ2-7,few,TRBV27,NA,TGTGCCAGCAGTATGAACGGACAGATCGAGCAGTACTTC,CASSMNGQIEQYF
TRBJ1-3,medium-sized,TRBV7-2,NA,TGTGCCAGCAGCCCAGACCCAAGCTCTGGAAACACCATATATTTT,CASSPDPSSGNTIYF
TRBJ2-1,NA,TRBV27,NA,TGTGCCAGCAGTCGAGGGGCTAGTTTCATCTCCTACAATGAGCAGTTCTTC,CASSRGASFISYNEQFF
TRBJ1-5,few,TRBV6-5,NA,TGTGCCAGCAGTCAACCGGGTCAAAATCAGCCCCAGCATTTT,CASSQPGQNQPQHF
TRBJ2-2,once,TRBV29-1,TRBD2,TGCAGCGTCCTAGCGGGGGCGAACACCGGGGAGCTGTTTTTT,CSVLAGANTGELFF
TRBJ2-4,NA,TRBV5-6,TRBD2,TGTGCCAGCAGCATCCTGTCTAGCGGGGGGGTCAAAAACATTCAGTACTTC,CASSILSSGGVKNIQYF
TRBJ1-3,NA,TRBV6-5,NA,TGTGCCAGCAGTTTACAGGGAAGTGGAAACACCATATATTTT,CASSLQGSGNTIYF
TRBJ1-3,NA,TRBV5-4,NA,TGTGCCAGCAGCGGGGGGGGCTCTGGAAACACCATATATTTT,CASSGGGSGNTIYF
TRBJ1-5,NA,TRBV5-7,NA,TGTGCCAGCAGCTTGGGGACGAGCAATCAGCCCCAGCATTTT,CASSLGTSNQPQHF
TRBJ1-5,once,TRBV12-5,NA,TGTGCTAGTGGTTCCTACAGGGCAAATCAGCCCCAGCATTTT,CASGSYRANQPQHF
TRBJ2-5,NA,TRBV14,NA,TGTGCCAGCAGCCAAGATCGGGGCGCCGGAGAGACCCAGTACTTC,CASSQDRGAGETQYF
TRBJ1-6,NA,TRBV5-6,NA,TGTGCCAGCAGCTTGGTTCGTGGATCACCCCTCCACTTT,CASSLVRGSPLHF
TRBJ1-2,NA,TRBV4-2,NA,TGTGCCAGCAGCCAAGTGGGTGGTTGGTTCGACAACTATGGCTACACCTTC,CASSQVGGWFDNYGYTF
TRBJ2-1,NA,TRBV19,NA,TGTGCCAGTAGTATTGGCCCCGTCCAGGTGGGCAATGAGCAGTTCTTC,CASSIGPVQVGNEQFF
TRBJ1-2,NA,TRBV6-1,TRBD1,TGTGCCAGCAGTACTAAGCCAGGGGGGTACTATGGCTACACCTTC,CASSTKPGGYYGYTF
TRBJ1-1,NA,TRBV15,NA,TGTGCCACCAGCAGAGATCGACATATTAACACTGAAGCTTTCTTT,CATSRDRHINTEAFF
TRBJ2-3,NA,TRBV6-1,NA,TGTGCCAGCAGTGAAGCGTTCGGTGTAACTGGCGCCCTCACAGATACGCAGTATTTT,CASSEAFGVTGALTDTQYF
TRBJ1-2,once,TRBV4-3,NA,TGCGCCAGCAGCCAAGATTGGACCGTCGGGGGCTACACCTTC,CASSQDWTVGGYTF
TRBJ1-2,NA,TRBV28,NA,TGTGCCGTTGGGCAGATTAACTATGGCTACACCTTC,CAVGQINYGYTF
TRBJ2-6,medium-sized,TRBV5-6,NA,TGTGCCAGCAGTCCCTCTGGGGCCAACGTCCTGACTTTC,CASSPSGANVLTF
TRBJ1-1,NA,TRBV6-6,NA,TGTGCCGTGGGGGACACTGAAGCTTTCTTT,CAVGDTEAFF
TRBJ2-7,NA,TRBV5-5,NA,TGTGCCAGCAGCTTTCGGAAGCTACCGCCCTACGAGCAGTACTTC,CASSFRKLPPYEQYF
TRBJ2-7,large,TRBV7-9,TRBD1,TGTGCCAGCTACTCAGGGGGCCTCGAGCAGTACTTC,CASYSGGLEQYF
TRBJ2-3,once,TRBV19,NA,TGTGCCAGTAGTATTCGGACCTCCACAGATACGCAGTATTTT,CASSIRTSTDTQYF
TRBJ2-3,NA,TRBV9,NA,TGTGCCAGCAGCGTTTCAGGGGCGTTCGGAGATACGCAGTATTTT,CASSVSGAFGDTQYF
TRBJ2-7,NA,TRBV5-6,NA,TGTGCCAGCAGCTTTTCCCCTTACTACGAGCAGTACTTC,CASSFSPYYEQYF
TRBJ1-2,once,TRBV7-4,NA,TGTGCCAGCAGCTTAGGGAATGGCTACACCTTC,CASSLGNGYTF
TRBJ1-2,NA,TRBV6-1,NA,TGTGCCAGCAGTGAACCTGGGTGGAGGGAGTTCGACTATGGCTACACCTTC,CASSEPGWREFDYGYTF
TRBJ2-1,NA,TRBV29-1,NA,TGCAGCGTTGAAGTCGGAGGGGCGCGGTGGATTAGGGAGCAGTTCTTC,CSVEVGGARWIREQFF
TRBJ1-2,NA,TRBV6-1,NA,TGTGCCAGCAGTGAAATCTGGGGGAACTATGGCTACACCTTC,CASSEIWGNYGYTF
TRBJ2-3,NA,TRBV7-9,NA,TGTGCCAGCAGCTTAAGTCAACCAGGGGAGGACACAGATATGCAGTATTTT,CASSLSQPGEDTDMQYF
TRBJ2-7,NA,TRBV9,TRBD1,TGTGCCAGCAGCGGACAGGGGAGCTCCTACGAGCAGTACTTC,CASSGQGSSYEQYF
TRBJ2-1,few,TRBV7-9,NA,TGTGCCAGCAGCTTAGCTAGCAATGAGCAGTTCTTC,CASSLASNEQFF
TRBJ2-2,NA,TRBV10-2,TRBD2,TGCGCCAGCATTACAGCGGGAGAGATTTTTTCCGGGGAGCTGTTTTTT,CASITAGEIFSGELFF
TRBJ1-4,medium-sized,TRBV5-4,NA,TGTGCCAGCAGCTCGCAACGGGGCGAAAAACTGTTTTTT,CASSSQRGEKLFF
TRBJ1-6,few,TRBV6-4,NA,TGTGCCAGCAGTCCCGGGCAGGATAATTCACCCCTCCACTTT,CASSPGQDNSPLHF
TRBJ2-7,NA,TRBV7-6,NA,TGTGCCAGCAGCCAAGAAGGGTGGGGGGCGGGCTACGAGCAGTACTTC,CASSQEGWGAGYEQYF
TRBJ2-7,NA,TRBV9,NA,TGTGCCAGCAGCCCACACGTCCACCCCTACGAGCAGTACTTC,CASSPHVHPYEQYF
TRBJ2-1,NA,TRBV6-4,TRBD2,TGTGCCAGCAGTGAGGTAGCGGGGGCCGGTGAGCAGTTCTTC,CASSEVAGAGEQFF
TRBJ1-3,NA,TRBV6-1,NA,TGTGCCAGCAGTGAAGCTGGAAACACCATATATTTT,CASSEAGNTIYF
TRBJ2-2,NA,TRBV27,TRBD1,TGTGCCAGCACCCCCAGTGGACAGGGTAACACCGGGGAGCTGTTTTTT,CASTPSGQGNTGELFF
TRBJ2-7,NA,TRBV5-1,TRBD2,TGTGCCAGCAGACCCCAGGGCGGGAGCTACGAGCAGTACTTC,CASRPQGGSYEQYF
TRBJ2-7,NA,TRBV15,NA,TGTGCCACCAGCAGAGATCGAGGGACCTACGAGCAGTACTTC,CATSRDRGTYEQYF
TRBJ2-7,NA,TRBV4-1,NA,TGCGCCAGCAGCCAAAACAGCTTCTACGAGCAGTACTTC,CASSQNSFYEQYF